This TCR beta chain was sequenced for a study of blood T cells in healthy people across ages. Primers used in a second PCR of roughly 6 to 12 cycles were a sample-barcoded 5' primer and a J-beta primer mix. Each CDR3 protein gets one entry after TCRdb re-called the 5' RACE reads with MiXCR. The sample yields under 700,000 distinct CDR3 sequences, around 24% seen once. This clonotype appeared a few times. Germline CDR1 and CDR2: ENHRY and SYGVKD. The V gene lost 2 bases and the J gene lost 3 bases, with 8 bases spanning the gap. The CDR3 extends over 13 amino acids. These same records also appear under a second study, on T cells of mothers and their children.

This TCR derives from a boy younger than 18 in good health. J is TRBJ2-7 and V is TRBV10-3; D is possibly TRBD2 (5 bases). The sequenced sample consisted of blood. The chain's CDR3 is CAISEGGIYEQYF. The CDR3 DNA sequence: TGTGCCATCAGTGAGGGAGGAATCTACGAGCAGTACTTC.